The T cell receptor (beta chain) described here comes from a study of siplizumab effects on memory and regulatory T cells (dated by TCRdb to the late 2010s). In terms of the full investigation: The study looked at the effect of siplizumab, an anti-CD2 antibody, on alloreactive T-cell subsets in allogeneic mixed lymphocyte reactions made from human PBMCs.

Paper-wide results and their limitations: Because sequences at frequencies below about 10^-5 were poorly captured, only a minor fraction of alloreactive clones could be mapped back to unstimulated subsets. Siplizumab significantly lowered the cumulative frequency of alloreactive sequences that could be traced to unstimulated CD4+ memory T cells. Unstimulated naive T cells appeared more diverse than memory T cells, and naive cells seemed to contribute substantially to the alloresponse. Roughly 80-95% of proliferating CD4+ or CD8+ clones could not be assigned a naive or memory phenotype. Whether proliferating Tregs from siplizumab cultures actually had suppressive function was not functionally confirmed. Among mappable alloreactive CD4+ clones, an average Treg-derived fraction of roughly 70% was observed with siplizumab, compared with roughly 28% in control reactions.

Its CDR3 holds 14 amino acids, cysteine through phenylalanine. CDR3 DNA is the only sequence kept; it has 42 bases, read in frame from the first base. Sequences LGHNT (CDR1) and FRNRAP (CDR2) are obtained from the germline V gene. The junction shows trimming of 3 bases on V and 1 base on J, and the gene matches do not reach 1 base of it. Libraries came from the immunoSEQ multiplex PCR assay. Approximately 100,000 TCR templates per sample were assayed on the deep sequencing platform. Genomic DNA extracted from sorted T cells was the material used for TCRbeta CDR3 sequencing. Turning to the authors' computational methods: The R programming language was used for clonal analysis of the TCRbeta CDR3 data. Unstimulated samples were compared with post-reaction CFSE-low samples to define alloreactive CD4+ and CD8+ clones. Regulatory or non-regulatory origin was assigned to alloreactive CD4+ clones by matching of sequences to sorted unstimulated Treg and non-Treg repertoires. This is the immuneACCESS table as TCRdb keeps it, with only in-frame sequences that have V and J called. A part of the clones is gone; compared with another copy, unresolved V genes explain less than half, and the rest is unexplained. V and J calls and clone size follow that table, whereas D and trimming were derived from the DNA. The sample yields about 82,000 clones; 80% to 90% were counted once. The ten largest clones represent approximately 1.5% of the sample.

Sorted unstimulated T cells and proliferating T cells recovered from mixed lymphocyte reactions underwent TCRbeta CDR3 sequencing. Fresh whole blood from 9 to 10 HLA-typed healthy donors served as the source for isolating PBMCs. Unstimulated CD4+ regulatory T cells were FACS-sorted to map the origin of alloreactive clones. Points on this clone: The clone's antigen remains unknown. No base quality information exists; no much larger clone differs at one position.

The rearrangement combines TRBV12-5 with TRBJ1-2; 8 bases in the junction line up with TRBD1. The sample comprised Tregs sorted from blood. The receptor was derived from a human donor in good health. The CDR3 sequence is CASGFGTGNYGYTF. The DNA sequence is TGTGCTAGTGGTTTCGGGACAGGTAACTATGGCTACACCTTC.